This T cell receptor (beta chain) was recorded in a study of OX40 agonist ivuxolimab in advanced cancers. Overall study context: Cancers in dose escalation were hepatocellular, melanoma, renal cell and head and neck. Partial responses occurred in three patients (one hepatocellular carcinoma, two cutaneous melanoma).

With V trimmed by 1 base and J by 5 bases, 6 bases remained unmatched. Germline assignment: CDR1 SGHTA and CDR2 FQGNSA. The CDR3 consists of 15 residues. Repertoires were generated with immunoSEQ multiplex PCR, while TCRdb's copy carries only in-frame clones and drops some. The sample records 90,000 to 100,000 clones, roughly 83% being singletons. The sequence came from an adult with an advanced solid tumor such as melanoma, head and neck, liver or kidney cancer. The sequences come from CD4+ or CD8+ T cells sorted from blood, collected in a trial of the OX40 agonist ivuxolimab. The genes are TRBV7-2 and TRBJ2-5; 8 nucleotides line up with TRBD2. The CDR3 region has the DNA TGTGCCAGCAGCTTAGATCGGGGGGGCGCGGAGACCCAGTACTTC. It codes for CASSLDRGGAETQYF. Filled out from reference TRBV7-2 and TRBJ2-5, the complete variable domain reads GAGVSQSPSNKVTEKGKDVELRCDPISGHTALYWYRQSLGQGLEFLIYFQGNSAPDKSGLPSDRFSAERTGGSVSTLTIQRTQQEDSAVYLCASSLDRGGAETQYFGPGTRLLVL.